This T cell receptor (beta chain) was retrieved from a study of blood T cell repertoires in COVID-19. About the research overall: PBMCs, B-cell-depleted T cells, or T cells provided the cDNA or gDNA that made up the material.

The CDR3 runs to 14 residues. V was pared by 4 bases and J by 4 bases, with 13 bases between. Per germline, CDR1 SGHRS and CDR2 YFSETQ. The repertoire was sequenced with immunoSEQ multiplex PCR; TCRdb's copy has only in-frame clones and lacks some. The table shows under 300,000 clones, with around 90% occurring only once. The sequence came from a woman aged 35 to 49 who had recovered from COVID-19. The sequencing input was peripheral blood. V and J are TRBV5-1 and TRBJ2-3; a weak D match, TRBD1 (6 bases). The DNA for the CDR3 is TGCGCCAGCAGCCCGCCAGGGGCCTCAGATACGCAGTATTTT. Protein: CASSPPGASDTQYF.